One sample yielded the 29 T cell receptor beta chains listed below, sequenced in a study of metastatic and nonmetastatic thyroid tumors. Treatment of any kind had been given to no patient before thyroid surgery. Using MiXCR, TCRdb re-called clones from the PCR reads. Among over 15,000 clones, 33% were seen once, and the ten largest hold over 10%. Sequences were obtained from tumor tissue. These receptors originate from a male donor with papillary thyroid cancer or a benign thyroid nodule (not recorded which). Some clones in this sample may be carry-over from other donors' samples.

There are many counts of this clone. V is TRBV7-9 and J is TRBJ2-5, with a weak D call TRBD1 (6 bases). Germline assignment: CDR1 SEHNR and CDR2 FQNEAQ (reference sequence). The germline V and J ends were trimmed by 1 base and 3 bases, with 12 bases remaining between them. The CDR3 totals 15 residues. The CDR3 region is CASSLGGQIKETQYF. The DNA for the CDR3 is TGTGCCAGCAGCTTAGGAGGACAGATAAAAGAGACCCAGTACTTC.

This clone came up once. This chain uses TRBV11-2 with TRBJ2-3; D unclear. The germline V gene has CDR1 SGHAT and CDR2 FQNNGV. Trimming took 3 bases from V and 3 from J, leaving 4 bases between them. This CDR3 is 12 amino acids long. The CDR3 loop reads CASSFETDTQYF. CDR3 sequence (DNA): TGTGCCAGCAGCTTTGAGACAGATACGCAGTATTTT. Complete variable domain (other parts from reference TRBV11-2 and TRBJ2-3): EAGVAQSPRYKIIEKRQSVAFWCNPISGHATLYWYQQILGQGPKLLIQFQNNGVVDDSQLPKDRFSAERLKGVDSTLKIQPAKLEDSAVYLCASSFETDTQYFGPGTRLTVL.

In its sample, this clone was seen a few times. The CDR3 nucleotides read TGCAGCGTTGAAGGGCAGGCCTATGGCTACACCTTC. Protein sequence: CSVEGQAYGYTF. The V and J genes are TRBV29-1 and TRBJ1-2; D is unresolved. Germline CDR1 and CDR2: SQVTM and ANQGSEA. V lost 1 base and J lost 4, with 7 bases in between. This CDR3 is 12 amino acids long.

This clone was counted ten times or more. The chain is built from TRBV3-1 and TRBJ1-1; 7 nucleotides agree with TRBD1. The length of the CDR3 is 14 residues. V shed 7 bases and J 4 bases; nucleotides not matched to a gene: 9. The V gene's germline CDR1 is LGHDT and CDR2 YNNKEL (reference sequence). The CDR3 is CASTSRGKATEAFF. The CDR3 bases are TGTGCCAGCACCAGCAGGGGGAAGGCCACTGAAGCTTTCTTT.

This clone has ten or more counts. The V gene is TRBV10-3, the J gene TRBJ1-4; D not resolved. The germline gives CDR1 ENHRY, CDR2 SYGVKD. The CDR3 sequence is 13 residues long. Deletions cut 1 base from V and 10 bases from J, with 10 bases between. The CDR3 DNA follows: TGTGCCATCAGTGAGTTTCGAGAGGGAAAACTGTTTTTT. This codes for CAISEFREGKLFF.

This clone has ten or more counts. The chain has TRBV28 and TRBJ2-5, with a possible D match to TRBD2 (6 bases). Germline V CDR1 and CDR2: MDHEN, SYDVKM. Trimming pared 10 bases from V and 7 bases from J, leaving 25 bases between. This CDR3 is built from 15 residues. The CDR3 sequence: CATEYGGVGAGTQYF. CDR3 DNA sequence: TGTGCCACGGAATACGGCGGGGTGGGCGCAGGGACCCAGTACTTC.

This clone was counted ten times or more. This chain links TRBV5-1 with TRBJ2-1, with D unclear. Trimming removed 7 bases at V and 6 bases at J, with 20 bases between. Germline V gene lookup returns CDR1 SGHRS and CDR2 YFSETQ. The CDR3 length is 15 residues. In nucleotides, the CDR3 is TGCGCCAGCTGGCGGACCCCTCAGGAGTCCAATGAGCAGTTCTTC. Protein: CASWRTPQESNEQFF. Using reference TRBV5-1 and TRBJ2-1 for the parts outside the CDR3, the full variable domain is KAGVTQTPRYLIKTRGQQVTLSCSPISGHRSVSWYQQTPGQGLQFLFEYFSETQRNKGNFPGRFSGRQFSNSRSEMNVSTLELGDSALYLCASWRTPQESNEQFFGPGTRLTVL.

By frequency in the sample, this clone is medium-sized (0.01 to 0.1%). The CDR3, as DNA: TGCGCCAGCAGCTCGGGACAGGGCCACAATGAGCAGTTCTTC. Protein: CASSSGQGHNEQFF. The chain recombines TRBV5-1 with TRBJ2-1; TRBD1 matches 9 bases. Trimming took 3 bases from V and 5 from J; bases not matched to a gene: 3. The CDR3 has 14 residues. Germline values: CDR1 SGHRS, CDR2 YFSETQ.

This clone has just a few counts. The chain joins TRBV6-1 to TRBJ2-7; 9 nucleotides align to TRBD1. Germline CDR1 is MNHNS and CDR2 is SASEGT. The CDR3 spans 13 residues. V was clipped by 11 bases and J by 6 bases; unmatched bases: 11. This chain's CDR3 is CASGLGQGSEQYF. CDR3 sequence (DNA): TGTGCCTCGGGTTTGGGACAGGGATCCGAGCAGTACTTC.

The chain couples TRBV7-2 to TRBJ1-6; possibly TRBD1 for D (6 bases). This CDR3 comprises 12 residues. Germline V lookup: CDR1 SGHTA, CDR2 FQGNSA. Trimming removed 1 base from V and 14 bases from J, with 9 bases in between. In DNA form, the CDR3 reads TGTGCCAGCAGCTTAGGGGACACTTCCCTCCACTTT. Translation gives CASSLGDTSLHF.

This clone was seen repeatedly, ten times or more. V usage is TRBV15 and J usage is TRBJ2-3; 10 nucleotides line up with TRBD2. The V segment lost 4 bases and the J segment 4 bases; nucleotides outside the gene matches: 5. This CDR3 contains 15 residues. Germline CDR1 is LNHNV and CDR2 is YYDKDF (reference sequence). Here the CDR3 reads CATSNQRGGSDTQYF. The CDR3 region has the DNA TGTGCCACCAGCAACCAGCGGGGGGGCTCAGATACGCAGTATTTT.

This clone has more than one count but fewer than ten. The chain uses TRBV6-1 and TRBJ1-6; D remains unclear. The length of the CDR3 is 13 residues. Per germline, CDR1 MNHNS and CDR2 SASEGT. Trimming removed 1 base at V and 9 bases at J, with 7 bases between. The CDR3 sequence: CASSEGESSPLHF. CDR3 nucleotide sequence: TGTGCCAGCAGTGAAGGCGAATCTTCACCCCTCCACTTT.

This clone came up a few times. The genes are TRBV6-1 and TRBJ2-7; 9 nucleotides line up with TRBD1. V dropped 7 bases and J dropped 5; count of bases not matched to a gene: 12. CDR1 is MNHNS, CDR2 SASEGT, per germline. The length of the CDR3 is 15 residues. CDR3 nucleotide sequence: TGTGCCAGCAACAACCCGGGACAGGGCAACCACGAGCAGTACTTC. Translated, it gives CASNNPGQGNHEQYF.

The sample holds one count of this clone. CDR3 residues: CSARDLGRHFTYEQYF. CDR3 in DNA: TGCAGTGCTAGAGATTTGGGCAGACACTTTACCTACGAGCAGTACTTC. This chain connects TRBV20-1 to TRBJ2-7, with D hard to call. Germline V gene lookup returns CDR1 DFQATT and CDR2 SNEGSKA (reference sequence). Trimming removed 0 bases from V and 2 bases from J, with 17 bases in between. The CDR3 contains 16 residues.

The chain links TRBV19 to TRBJ1-5, with D hard to call. Deletions cut 3 bases from V and 6 bases from J, with 9 bases between. Germline V gives CDR1 LNHDA, CDR2 SQIVND (reference sequence). The CDR3 is 13 residues long. The CDR3 nucleotides are TGTGCCAGTAGTATGGCTATCATTCAGCCCCAGCATTTT. Its translation: CASSMAIIQPQHF.

V usage is TRBV18 and J usage is TRBJ1-1; possible D gene TRBD1, 5 bases. Germline CDR1 and CDR2: KGHSH and LQKENI. The CDR3 contains 14 residues. V was clipped by 2 bases and J by 1 base, with 8 bases between them. The CDR3 DNA is TGTGCCAGCTCACCAGCAGGGTCGAACACTGAAGCTTTCTTT. This encodes CASSPAGSNTEAFF.

The chain recombines TRBV7-2 with TRBJ2-1; 9 bases agree with TRBD2. CDR1 and CDR2 (germline): SGHTA, FQGNSA. The CDR3 is 16 residues long. The junction had 8 bases not matched to a gene; V was cut back by 0 bases and J by 8 bases. This CDR3 is CASSLAPGLAWDEQFF. In DNA, the CDR3 is TGTGCCAGCAGCTTAGCCCCAGGACTAGCGTGGGATGAGCAGTTCTTC. Supplemented by reference TRBV7-2 and TRBJ2-1, the full variable domain reads GAGVSQSPSNKVTEKGKDVELRCDPISGHTALYWYRQSLGQGLEFLIYFQGNSAPDKSGLPSDRFSAERTGGSVSTLTIQRTQQEDSAVYLCASSLAPGLAWDEQFFGPGTRLTVL.

The chain's CDR3 is CASSQRGEQYF. CDR3 nucleotide sequence: TGTGCCAGCAGCCAGAGAGGCGAGCAGTACTTC. The V and J genes are TRBV3-1 and TRBJ2-7; D is undetermined. Between the trimmed V and J ends, which lost 3 bases and 6 bases, there was a span of 6 bases. Per germline, CDR1 LGHDT and CDR2 YNNKEL (reference sequence). The CDR3 covers 11 residues.

A single count supports this clone. A junction boundary mismatches the germline segment, possibly from a read error. The V gene is TRBV6-4, the J gene TRBJ2-3, with D tentatively TRBD2 (6 bases). In germline, CDR1 is MRHNA, CDR2 SNTAGT. This CDR3 spans 15 amino acids. DNA for the CDR3: TGCGCCAGCAGTGACCCTAGCGATAGCACAGATACGCAGTATTTT. Protein product: CASSDPSDSTDTQYF.

This clone was seen many times. The CDR3 sequence: CASITQGAYYGYTF. DNA of the CDR3: TGTGCCAGCATAACGCAGGGGGCGTACTATGGCTACACCTTC. V usage is TRBV28 and J usage is TRBJ1-2, with 8 bases matching TRBD1. The germline gives CDR1 MDHEN, CDR2 SYDVKM. V lost 7 bases to trimming and J lost 3 bases; unmatched junction nucleotides: 7. CDR3 size: 14 residues.

The J gene is TRBJ1-1, the V gene TRBV20-1; D gene unclear. This CDR3 is 13 amino acids long. The V gene lost 0 bases and the J gene lost 5 bases, with 10 bases spanning the gap. Looked up from germline, CDR1 is DFQATT and CDR2 is SNEGSKA (reference sequence). CDR3 sequence reads: CSARDSGFTEAFF. The CDR3 DNA is TGCAGTGCTAGAGATTCGGGATTTACTGAAGCTTTCTTT.

This clone has just a few counts. The V and J genes are TRBV30 and TRBJ2-7; D tentatively fits TRBD1 or TRBD2 (6 bases each). This CDR3 is built from 11 residues. V was cut by 4 bases and J by 7 bases, with 11 bases left in between. Germline V gives CDR1 GTSNPN, CDR2 SVGIG (reference sequence). The CDR3, as DNA: TGTGCCTGGATACAGGGAGGTGAGCAGTACTTC. This codes for CAWIQGGEQYF.

This clone came up many times. The rearrangement links TRBV2 to TRBJ2-2, with D possibly matching TRBD2 (5 bases). Germline V gene sequence: CDR1 SNHLY, CDR2 FYNNEI. Deletions cut 2 bases from V and 2 bases from J, with 6 bases between. The CDR3 spans 14 residues. CDR3 sequence: CASSERGNTGELFF. In DNA form, the CDR3 reads TGTGCCAGCAGTGAACGGGGTAACACCGGGGAGCTGTTTTTT.

This clone was observed a few times. The chain has TRBV6-1 and TRBJ2-3; 9 nucleotides agree with TRBD1. The J segment lost 4 bases and the V segment lost 5 bases, leaving 10 bases of the junction unmatched. The germline gives CDR1 MNHNS, CDR2 SASEGT. There are 16 residues in the CDR3. The CDR3 sequence: CASSRNRDRVADTQYF. As DNA, the CDR3 is TGTGCCAGCAGTCGTAACAGGGACAGGGTGGCAGATACGCAGTATTTT.

This clone was detected a few times. This chain joins TRBV28 and TRBJ1-2, with 9 bases matching TRBD1. Germline assignment: CDR1 MDHEN and CDR2 SYDVKM. CDR3 length equals 16 residues. V was clipped by 2 bases and J by 0 bases; unmatched bases: 4. The CDR3 reads CASSLPGTGPNYGYTF. In DNA, the CDR3 is TGTGCCAGCAGTTTACCAGGGACAGGGCCTAACTATGGCTACACCTTC.

The CDR3 sequence is CASSGTSGEGTGELFF. As DNA, the CDR3 is TGTGCCAGCAGTGGGACTAGCGGAGAGGGGACCGGGGAGCTGTTTTTT. The genes are TRBV6-1 and TRBJ2-2; TRBD2 matches 10 bases. The germline gives CDR1 MNHNS, CDR2 SASEGT. The CDR3 loop spans 16 amino acids. With V trimmed by 4 bases and J by 5 bases, 7 bases remained unmatched.

This clone was seen a single time. The chain carries TRBV7-2 and TRBJ1-2, with TRBD1 identical over 9 bases. Trimming at V came to 6 bases and at J to 6 bases, leaving 5 bases not matched to a gene. Germline loops: CDR1 SGHTA, CDR2 FQGNSA. This CDR3 spans 13 amino acids. In DNA, the CDR3 is TGTGCCAGCAGTCAGACAGGGGGGCATGGCTACACCTTC. Amino acid sequence: CASSQTGGHGYTF. Combining the CDR3 with reference TRBV7-2 and TRBJ1-2 gives the whole variable domain GAGVSQSPSNKVTEKGKDVELRCDPISGHTALYWYRQSLGQGLEFLIYFQGNSAPDKSGLPSDRFSAERTGGSVSTLTIQRTQQEDSAVYLCASSQTGGHGYTFGSGTRLTVV.

On this clone: An end of the junction does not agree with germline; a read error may underlie this. The rearrangement uses TRBV15 and TRBJ2-3; TRBD2 is a possible D gene (6 bases). The CDR3 loop spans 18 amino acids. The V gene's germline CDR1 is LNHNV and CDR2 YYDKDF (reference sequence). CDR3 coding DNA: TGTGCCACCAGCAGAGATACGCTAGCCGGGAGCAAGACAGATACGCTGTATTTT. This sequence encodes CATSRDTLAGSKTDTLYF.

This sequence joins TRBV11-1 and TRBJ2-7; 7 positions agree with TRBD2. Losses at the gene ends were 4 bases for V and 5 bases for J; bases not matched to a gene: 20. The CDR3 is 18 amino acids. In germline, CDR1 is SGHAT, CDR2 FQDESV (reference sequence). The CDR3 nucleotides read TGTGCCAGCAGCTGGGGGGGAGGTGTTGTGCAGGGAGGGAACGAGCAGTACTTC. Amino acids: CASSWGGGVVQGGNEQYF.